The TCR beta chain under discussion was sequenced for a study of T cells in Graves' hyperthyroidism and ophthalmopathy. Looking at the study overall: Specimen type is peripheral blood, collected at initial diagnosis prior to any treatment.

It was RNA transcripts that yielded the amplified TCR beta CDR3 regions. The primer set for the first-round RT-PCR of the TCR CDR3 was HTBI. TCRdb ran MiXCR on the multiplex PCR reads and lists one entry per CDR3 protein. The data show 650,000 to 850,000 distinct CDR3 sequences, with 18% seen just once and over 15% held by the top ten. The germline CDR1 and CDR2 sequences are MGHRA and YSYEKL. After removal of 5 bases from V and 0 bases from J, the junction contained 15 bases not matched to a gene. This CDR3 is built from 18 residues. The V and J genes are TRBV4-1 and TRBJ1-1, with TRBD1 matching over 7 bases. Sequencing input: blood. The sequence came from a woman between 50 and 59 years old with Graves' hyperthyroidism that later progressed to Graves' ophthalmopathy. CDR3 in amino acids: CASSTLLTGSGVNTEAFF. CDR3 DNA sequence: TGCGCCAGCAGCACACTTTTGACAGGGTCGGGGGTGAACACTGAAGCTTTCTTT.